These T cell receptor beta chains were read from a single sample in a study of T-cell memory formation after mild COVID-19. TCRdb ran MiXCR on the 5' RACE reads and lists one entry per CDR3 protein. Among a few hundred thousand distinct CDR3 sequences, over 9% were seen once, and the ten largest hold under 25%. The sequenced sample was PBMCs or a T cell subset sorted from them (not recorded which). The receptor set was obtained from a man between 18 and 29 years old who had mild COVID-19 (a few samples of this study predate the infection). Cell type and time point are not known. Both conserved end residues are part of each CDR3. A D gene is named only where the DNA matches it firmly. Clone size is given for some rows only: seen once, a few or many times, or a class if the clone is expanded.

many,TRBJ2-3,TRBV5-1,TRBD2,TGCGCCAGCAGCTCCTGGCTCGGGACTAGCGGGGGGCGCACAGATACGCAGTATTTT,CASSSWLGTSGGRTDTQYF
many,TRBJ1-1,TRBV7-6,-,TGTGCCAGCAGCCCGCAGGGGTACACTGAAGCTTTCTTT,CASSPQGYTEAFF
few,TRBJ2-5,TRBV11-2,TRBD2,TGTGCCAGCAGCTTAAGGGAGCGGGGGGGCGGAGAGACCCAGTACTTC,CASSLRERGGGETQYF
few,TRBJ2-3,TRBV4-2,-,TGTGCCAGCAGCCCCGGTATAGCTGGCACAGATACGCAGTATTTT,CASSPGIAGTDTQYF
-,TRBJ2-5,TRBV4-1,-,TGCGCCAGCAGCGCCCGCCTACAAGAGACCCAGTACTTC,CASSARLQETQYF
-,TRBJ1-2,TRBV7-9,-,TGTGCCAGCGAGGTCGCGGAGATTAACTATGGCTACACCTTC,CASEVAEINYGYTF
many,TRBJ1-4,TRBV7-3,TRBD1,TGTGCCAGCAGCTTTGGCGGGACAGGGGTTCCGCCTGGTGAAAAACTGTTTTTT,CASSFGGTGVPPGEKLFF
-,TRBJ2-3,TRBV3-1,-,TGTGCCAGCAGCCGTTTTGCGACTAGCACAGATACGCAGTATTTT,CASSRFATSTDTQYF
-,TRBJ2-3,TRBV10-3,TRBD2,TGTGCCATCAGTGGGACTAGCGGGGGGTACACAGATACGCAGTATTTT,CAISGTSGGYTDTQYF
-,TRBJ2-2,TRBV12-3/TRBV12-4,-,TGTGCCAGCAGACAGACAGTTTTCGACACCGGGGAGCTGTTTTTT,CASRQTVFDTGELFF
-,TRBJ2-3,TRBV9,TRBD2,TGTGCCAGCAGCGCCTCGTCGGGACTAGCTATCGCAGATACGCAGTATTTT,CASSASSGLAIADTQYF
few,TRBJ1-1,TRBV5-1,-,TGCGCCAGCAGCTTGCAGGGACTCTCCGAAAACACTGAAGCTTTCTTT,CASSLQGLSENTEAFF
-,TRBJ2-2,TRBV5-1,TRBD2,TGCGCCAGCAGCTTTTCCCAACTAGCGGGGGGGCCCGGCACCGGGGAGCTGTTTTTT,CASSFSQLAGGPGTGELFF
-,TRBJ2-7,TRBV2,-,TGTGCCAGCAAGGTAGCAGGATCCGAGCAGTACTTC,CASKVAGSEQYF
many,TRBJ2-1,TRBV11-1,TRBD2,TGTGCCAGCAGCTTTTCGGGGGGCTACAATGAGCAGTTCTTC,CASSFSGGYNEQFF
few,TRBJ1-5,TRBV20-1,-,TGCAGTGCTACGGCAGGGCTAAATTACAATCAGCCCCAGCATTTT,CSATAGLNYNQPQHF
-,TRBJ2-1,TRBV7-3,TRBD1,TGTGCCAGCAGCTTAGAACAGGGGATAGATGAGCAGTTCTTC,CASSLEQGIDEQFF
many,TRBJ2-5,TRBV20-1,-,TGCAGTGCCTCGGCCGGGGCTAGGGAGACCCAGTACTTC,CSASAGARETQYF
-,TRBJ2-3,TRBV5-1,-,TGCGCCAGCAGCTTAAGTTTGGGACACCCGGTTGATACGCAGTATTTT,CASSLSLGHPVDTQYF
-,TRBJ2-3,TRBV12-3/TRBV12-4,-,TGTGCCAGCAGGGCCGGGGAACCCCCAGATACGCAGTATTTT,CASRAGEPPDTQYF
few,TRBJ1-3,TRBV4-3,-,TGCGCCAGCAGCCAAGCTTCTACCTCTGGAAACACCATATATTTT,CASSQASTSGNTIYF
-,TRBJ1-5,TRBV6-2/TRBV6-3,TRBD1,TGTGCCAGCAGTCCGGGACTCAGGGGGGATCAGCCCCAGCATTTT,CASSPGLRGDQPQHF
-,TRBJ1-5,TRBV12-3/TRBV12-4,-,TGTGCCAGCAGTCCTGACACGGCTCATCAGCCCCAGCATTTT,CASSPDTAHQPQHF
-,TRBJ1-3,TRBV5-1,-,TGCGCCAGCAGCTTGGGCGGCGAAGCTGGAAACACCATATATTTT,CASSLGGEAGNTIYF
few,TRBJ2-1,TRBV5-1,-,TGCGCCAGCAGCTCCCAAACAGGGTACTCGGACAATGAGCAGTTCTTC,CASSSQTGYSDNEQFF
-,TRBJ2-1,TRBV11-2,-,TGTGCCAGCAGCTTAAGGGTTGGATCGGGACGATACAATGAGCAGTTCTTC,CASSLRVGSGRYNEQFF
few,TRBJ2-5,TRBV5-1,TRBD2,TGCGCCAGCACCCTACTAGCGGGGGGGCCTCAAGAGACCCAGTACTTC,CASTLLAGGPQETQYF
few,TRBJ1-1,TRBV20-1,-,TGCAGTGCCAAGGGGATCGGGGACACTGAAGCTTTCTTT,CSAKGIGDTEAFF
few,TRBJ1-2,TRBV20-1,-,TGCAGTGCTAGAGCCCCAGGAGGAGGCTACACCTTC,CSARAPGGGYTF
many,TRBJ2-6,TRBV12-3/TRBV12-4,-,TGTGCCAGCAGTTTCGAATCTGGGGCCAACGTCCTGACTTTC,CASSFESGANVLTF
-,TRBJ1-6,TRBV5-6,-,TGTGCCAGCAGCTGGGGTTCACCCCTCCACTTT,CASSWGSPLHF
-,TRBJ2-3,TRBV7-2,-,TGTGCCAGCAGCTTTGTCACAGATACGCAGTATTTT,CASSFVTDTQYF
-,TRBJ2-3,TRBV5-1,-,TGCGCCAGCAGCTTAGACACCTCCACAGATACGCAGTATTTT,CASSLDTSTDTQYF
many,TRBJ2-3,TRBV20-1,-,TGCAGTGCCGGGGGAAGGTTGGGGACAGATACGCAGTATTTT,CSAGGRLGTDTQYF
-,TRBJ2-2,TRBV20-1,-,TGCAGTGCTAGAGCGTACGGCTACACCGGGGAGCTGTTTTTT,CSARAYGYTGELFF
many,TRBJ2-1,TRBV29-1,-,TGCAGCGTTGTTGGAACAGGCTCCTACAATGAGCAGTTCTTC,CSVVGTGSYNEQFF
few,TRBJ2-5,TRBV7-9,TRBD2,TGTGCCAGCAGCTCCAAGGGACTATTAAAAGAGACCCAGTACTTC,CASSSKGLLKETQYF
few,TRBJ2-3,TRBV6-5,-,TGTGCCAGCAGGCCGGATTTAGGCACAGATACGCAGTATTTT,CASRPDLGTDTQYF
many,TRBJ2-5,TRBV5-5,-,TGTGCCAGCAGCTTGAGGACAGGCGGGAAGGGGGAGACCCAGTACTTC,CASSLRTGGKGETQYF
few,TRBJ2-1,TRBV5-1,-,TGCGCCAGCAGCTTGAGTTTGGGGATCCCAGGGTACAATGAGCAGTTCTTC,CASSLSLGIPGYNEQFF
many,TRBJ2-2,TRBV5-1,-,TGCGCCAGCAGCCCCACCTTGAGGATCGCAAGGAACACCGGGGAGCTGTTTTTT,CASSPTLRIARNTGELFF
-,TRBJ2-3,TRBV7-9,TRBD2,TGTGCCAGCAGCCAGGGACTAGCGGACACAGATACGCAGTATTTT,CASSQGLADTDTQYF
few,TRBJ2-1,TRBV6-6,TRBD2,TGTGCCAGCAGCCACGGGAAACTAGCGGTCTACAATGAGCAGTTCTTC,CASSHGKLAVYNEQFF
many,TRBJ2-3,TRBV24-1,TRBD2,TGTGCCACCAGTGATTTCCTAGCGGGGACTAGCACAGATACGCAGTATTTT,CATSDFLAGTSTDTQYF
-,TRBJ1-4,TRBV10-3,-,TGTGCCATCAGTGAGATCGGGGGATGGACTAATGAAAAACTGTTTTTT,CAISEIGGWTNEKLFF
few,TRBJ2-1,TRBV7-2,TRBD2,TGTGCCAGCAGCTTTGGCGGGGGGGACAATGAGCAGTTCTTC,CASSFGGGDNEQFF
few,TRBJ1-2,TRBV10-3,-,TGTGCCATCAGGGCGGGAGGCTACACCTTC,CAIRAGGYTF
few,TRBJ2-3,TRBV5-1,TRBD2,TGCGCCAGCAGCTTGTGGGGAGGGCCCACAGATACGCAGTATTTT,CASSLWGGPTDTQYF
-,TRBJ2-3,TRBV20-1,-,TGCAGTGCTAGCCAGGGGGGAGATACGCAGTATTTT,CSASQGGDTQYF
-,TRBJ1-1,TRBV12-3/TRBV12-4,-,TGTGCCAGCAGTCTCCCGGGAGGGGCCACTGAAGCTTTCTTT,CASSLPGGATEAFF
-,TRBJ2-3,TRBV5-4,TRBD2,TGTGCCAGCGCACCCAGCGGGGGAAACACAGATACGCAGTATTTT,CASAPSGGNTDTQYF
-,TRBJ1-2,TRBV5-1,TRBD1,TGCGCCAGCAGCTTGGAGGGGACAGATTATGGCTACACCTTC,CASSLEGTDYGYTF
few,TRBJ2-1,TRBV2,TRBD2,TGTGCCAGCAGTGACGAGTGGACTAGCGATGAGCAGTTCTTC,CASSDEWTSDEQFF
many,TRBJ1-1,TRBV7-6,-,TGTGCCAGCAGCTACACGTTGAACACTGAAGCTTTCTTT,CASSYTLNTEAFF